A single T cell receptor beta chain is shown here with its context. This clonotype has at least ten counts. The antigen it recognizes is unknown. No much larger clone exists at a distance of one base, and base qualities are not known. Library preparation employed 5' RACE. Instrument used: Illumina HiSeq 2000. A universal primer binding site was added through template switching, and the final cDNA carried a unique molecular identifier so that TCR cDNA molecules could be counted accurately. Specific primers in the conserved constant-segment region were used to synthesize first-strand cDNA for TCR alpha and beta chains. Each cDNA library was double barcoded, with a SMART-Mk sample barcode plus Illumina barcodes, to control for contamination. TruSeq adapter sequences, together with Illumina sample barcodes, were added in two successive PCR steps. Sequencing of the TCR alpha and beta cDNA libraries was done on the Illumina HiSeq platform using custom primers. The paper's processing steps were these. Raw reads were processed with MiGEC to extract unique molecular identifiers, and MiXCR was used to determine CDR3 positions. Recombination models were inferred per individual with the repgenHMM and IGoR tools using an EM algorithm. The analysis of shared clonotypes was done with the tcR package in R, with sharing normalized by the product of cloneset sizes. To study raw recombination free of thymic and clonal selection effects, out-of-frame nonproductive sequences were analyzed. Starting from the raw public reads, TCRdb applied fastp trimming at Q25, assembled clones with MiXCR and retained in-frame beta chains. Identical CDR3 protein sequences are pooled into one entry, listed with their most common genes and DNA. TCRdb, not the authors, supplied the V and J calls. The sample table lists 640,000 or so distinct CDR3 sequences, 6.1% of them with a count of one. The ten top clones hold roughly 2% of the sample.

These data belong to a study of identical twins (dated by TCRdb to 2015 to 2016). General notes on the study: The study deep-sequenced TCR alpha and beta repertoires from monozygotic twins, unrelated adults of various ages and cord blood to test whether fetal clonotypes persist. Replicate twin experiments were performed at different times using different library preparation protocols to rule out contamination. Results the study describes overall, beyond this receptor: Excess twin sharing in beta out-of-frame sequences was weaker because fewer shared sequences lowered the signal-to-noise ratio. Fewer insertions were carried by abundant cord blood beta clonotypes; a weaker similar trend was observed in young adult naive repertoires, while no such trend was observed in memory repertoires. Compared with coincidental sharing between unrelated individuals, out-of-frame TCR alpha sequences shared between twins showed an excess of sequences with low generation probability. Out-of-frame TCR alpha sharing in monozygotic twins was systematically underestimated by recombination models, whereas sharing between unrelated individuals was in agreement with the recombination models. Invariant T cells such as MAIT and iNKT could partly confound zero-insertion analyses, although diverse VJ usage argued against such confounding for most clonotypes. Because the same donors could not be followed over many years, the conclusions relied on cross-sectional statistical analysis.

Every donor in the study was a healthy Caucasian. The study also sequenced three unrelated non-twin adults: a male aged 18 to 30, a male aged 50 to 59 and a female aged 50 to 59. Using Miltenyi CD45RO+ enrichment and human naive T-cell isolation kits, memory (CD45RO+) and naive T cells were isolated from PBMC. The source material was naive T cells sorted from blood. The sample's cell subset or site label is to be understood as: cells isolated with a human naive T-cell isolation kit. The origin of this receptor is a man between 18 and 29 years old in good health.

The CDR3 reads as follows: CASTGTLYNEQFF. Here is the DNA: TGTGCCAGCACCGGGACTCTGTACAATGAGCAGTTCTTC. Recombination linked TRBV6-1 to TRBJ2-1, with TRBD2 as a weak D call on 6 bases. The CDR3 spans 13 residues, from the cysteine through the phenylalanine. Only the CDR3 region is kept as DNA, spanning 39 bases read in frame from base 1. The germline V gene yields MNHNS for CDR1 and SASEGT for CDR2. V loses 7 bases of germline sequence and J loses 4 bases, and the interval between the two ends is 11 bases.